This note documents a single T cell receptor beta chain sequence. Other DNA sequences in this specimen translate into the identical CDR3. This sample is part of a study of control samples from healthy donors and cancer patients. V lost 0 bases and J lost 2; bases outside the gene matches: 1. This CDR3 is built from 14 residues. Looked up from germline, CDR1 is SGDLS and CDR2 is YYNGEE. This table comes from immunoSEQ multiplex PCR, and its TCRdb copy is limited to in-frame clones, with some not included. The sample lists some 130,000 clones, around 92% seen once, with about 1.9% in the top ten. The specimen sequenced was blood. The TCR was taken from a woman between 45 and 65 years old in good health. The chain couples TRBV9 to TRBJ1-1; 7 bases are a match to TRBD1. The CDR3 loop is CASSVGQGNTEAFF. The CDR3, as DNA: TGTGCCAGCAGCGTAGGACAGGGAAACACTGAAGCTTTCTTT.